This T cell receptor beta chain comes out of a study of cytomegalovirus exposure and HLA in healthy donors. With regard to this clone: Its antigen is unidentified.

Trimming cost V 6 bases and J 3 bases, with 23 bases left between them. This CDR3 comprises 17 residues. Germline values: CDR1 LGHNT, CDR2 FRNRAP. Overall study results and limits: The study labeled 164 TCR beta chains cytomegalovirus-associated.

TCRdb's copy holds only in-frame clones and misses some; the assay was immunoSEQ multiplex PCR. The table has 140,000 or so clones, roughly nine tenths seen once; the top ten hold approximately 0.7%. The chain couples TRBV12-5 to TRBJ1-2; TRBD1 might be the D (5 bases). This sequence originates from a man aged 18 to 29 in good health and CMV-seronegative. Input material: PBMCs. In nucleotides, the CDR3 is TGTGCTAGTGGCCTTGACGCAGGGAGGCCCGACCACTATGGCTACACCTTC. Protein sequence: CASGLDAGRPDHYGYTF.